A selection of T cell receptor beta chains follows, all from one sample in a study of cytomegalovirus exposure and HLA in healthy donors. Libraries were prepared by immunoSEQ multiplex PCR; TCRdb keeps only in-frame clonotypes and omits some of them. The sample holds under 200,000 clones, roughly 80% seen once. Sequenced input: PBMCs. These TCRs come from a man in his 60s in good health and CMV-seronegative. Each CDR3 is given with its conserved first and last residue. The size entry is marked missing in some rows and otherwise reads once, few, many or a size class.

V: TRBV7-6; J: TRBJ2-1; size: -; CDR3: CASSLVGGLHNEQFF
V: TRBV2; J: TRBJ2-7; size: -; CDR3: CASIVGTGSYEQYF
V: TRBV5-4; J: TRBJ2-5; size: few; CDR3: CASSPRLAGMETQYF
V: TRBV18; J: TRBJ2-3; size: once; CDR3: CASSQSAASTDTQYF
V: TRBV25-1; J: TRBJ1-1; size: few; CDR3: CASTSGTEFTEAFF
V: TRBV19; J: TRBJ2-7; size: -; CDR3: CASSIALSYEQYF
V: TRBV29-1; J: TRBJ1-2; size: -; CDR3: CSVLKGGIDGYTF
V: TRBV9; J: TRBJ2-1; size: few; CDR3: CASTRGSSSYNEQFF
V: TRBV16; J: TRBJ2-7; size: -; CDR3: CASSQSWQAYEQYF
V: TRBV11-3; J: TRBJ2-3; size: -; CDR3: CASSGRQGHTDTQYF
V: TRBV18; J: TRBJ1-5; size: once; CDR3: CASSPGDSVGPQHF
V: TRBV6-5; J: TRBJ1-2; size: -; CDR3: CASRTTGPYGYTF
V: TRBV9; J: TRBJ1-2; size: -; CDR3: CASSGSGGDYGYPF
V: TRBV15; J: TRBJ1-2; size: few; CDR3: CATSRDQGGGYTF
V: TRBV19; J: TRBJ2-2; size: -; CDR3: CASSKQVTNTGELFF
V: TRBV5-1; J: TRBJ2-7; size: -; CDR3: CASSLAGGPDEQYF
V: TRBV30; J: TRBJ1-2; size: -; CDR3: CAWSPDRGQGYTF
V: TRBV6-5; J: TRBJ2-2; size: -; CDR3: CASSFGSAGWTGELFF
V: TRBV5-6; J: TRBJ2-3; size: -; CDR3: CASSYYRVRGTDTQYF
V: TRBV7-9; J: TRBJ2-6; size: -; CDR3: CASSLRGGRSGANVLTF
V: TRBV6-4; J: TRBJ2-2; size: -; CDR3: CASRLDSYTGELFF
V: TRBV7-8; J: TRBJ2-1; size: few; CDR3: CASIEWAGDWNIFRNEQFF
V: TRBV5-6; J: TRBJ1-5; size: few; CDR3: CASSLGGGQPQHF
V: TRBV19; J: TRBJ2-7; size: once; CDR3: CASSDRARNGEQYF
V: TRBV19; J: TRBJ2-7; size: -; CDR3: CASSIVAGNYEQYF
V: TRBV11-2; J: TRBJ2-1; size: -; CDR3: CASSLVLAGYNEQFF
V: TRBV29-1; J: TRBJ1-2; size: -; CDR3: CSVVGVNYGYTF
V: TRBV2; J: TRBJ1-1; size: -; CDR3: CASSERDRNTEAFF
V: TRBV4-1; J: TRBJ2-6; size: -; CDR3: CASSQVTSSGANVLTF
V: TRBV5-8; J: TRBJ2-7; size: -; CDR3: CASSRDSYEQYF
V: TRBV30; J: TRBJ2-3; size: -; CDR3: CAWSGVGASDTQYF
V: TRBV5-1; J: TRBJ2-5; size: -; CDR3: CASSLQTQAETQYF
V: TRBV6-5; J: TRBJ2-3; size: -; CDR3: CASSPGQGSTDTQYF
V: TRBV7-2; J: TRBJ2-1; size: -; CDR3: CASSLEGSGRAINEQFF
V: TRBV2; J: TRBJ1-5; size: -; CDR3: CASNRRNNQPQHF
V: TRBV10-3; J: TRBJ2-7; size: -; CDR3: CAISELGEQYF
V: TRBV10-3; J: TRBJ2-1; size: few; CDR3: CAISDSGGAYNEQFF
V: TRBV5-1; J: TRBJ2-1; size: -; CDR3: CASSPEGAGGKEQFF
V: TRBV7-9; J: TRBJ2-5; size: -; CDR3: CASSSGLAGGETQYF